Here is one TCR beta chain with its context. What this receptor recognizes is not known. Per-base quality was not reported, and no clone a single base away is much larger than it. The source of the sample is a study of identical twins (dated by TCRdb to about 2016). Turning to the overall study: TCR alpha and beta repertoires from monozygotic twins, unrelated adults of various ages and cord blood were deep-sequenced to test whether fetal clonotypes persist. Replicate twin experiments were performed at different times using different library preparation protocols to rule out contamination. Results and caveats for the whole study, not just this receptor: Invariant T cells such as MAIT and iNKT could partly confound zero-insertion analyses, although diverse VJ usage argued against such confounding for most clonotypes. The excess sharing between twins in beta out-of-frame sequences was weaker because fewer shared sequences reduced the signal-to-noise ratio. Out-of-frame TCR alpha sequences shared between twins showed an excess of low generation-probability sequences compared with coincidental sharing between unrelated individuals. Fewer insertions were carried by abundant cord blood beta clonotypes; a weaker similar trend was observed in young adult naive repertoires, while no such trend was observed in memory repertoires. Because the same donors could not be followed over many years, conclusions were based on cross-sectional statistical analysis. Recombination models systematically underestimated out-of-frame TCR alpha sharing in monozygotic twins but agreed with sharing between unrelated individuals.

The method behind the library was 5' RACE. For sequencing, an Illumina HiSeq 2000 was employed. Template switching introduced a universal primer binding site; the final cDNA contained a unique molecular identifier, enabling accurate counting of TCR cDNA molecules. Specific primers in the conserved constant-segment region were used to synthesize first-strand cDNA for the TCR alpha and beta chains. Each cDNA library was double barcoded, with a SMART-Mk sample barcode plus Illumina barcodes, to control for contamination. TruSeq adapter sequences and Illumina sample barcodes were added in two successive PCR steps. The Illumina HiSeq platform was used with custom primers to sequence TCR alpha and beta cDNA libraries. In the authors' own workflow: MiGEC was used to process raw reads and extract unique molecular identifiers, and MiXCR was used to find CDR3 positions. Recombination models were inferred per individual with the repgenHMM and IGoR tools using an EM algorithm. The tcR package in R was used for shared clonotype analysis, with sharing normalized by the product of cloneset sizes. To study raw recombination without the effects of thymic and clonal selection, out-of-frame nonproductive sequences were analyzed. In TCRdb, the public reads were trimmed at Q25 with fastp and aligned with MiXCR, with productive beta chains retained. Every CDR3 protein is listed once, alongside the most common genes and DNA of its rows. The V and J calls come from TCRdb's annotation, not from the publication. This sample is represented by 650,000 to 800,000 distinct CDR3 sequences; around 8.3% of them were singletons. Around 0.95% of the sample is in the top ten clones.

Including the terminal cysteine and phenylalanine, the CDR3 comprises 14 residues. Just the 42-base CDR3 DNA is kept, in frame starting at base 1. The germline V gene (reference sequence) sets CDR1 to DFQATT and CDR2 to SNEGSKA. Here V drops 3 bases and J drops 8 bases, and the junction holds 6 bases not matched to any gene. Every donor in the study was a healthy Caucasian. The twin cohort comprised three pairs of female monozygotic twins, all aged roughly 18 to 30 years. Peripheral blood mononuclear cells were the source from which RNA for the TCR libraries was isolated. The sample also formed part of further work on yellow fever vaccine responses in identical twins. The second publication reports: According to the authors, the vaccine-induced T cell response in identical twins seemed to be partly convergent and partly specific to each individual. In identical twins, the study followed T cell clones that responded to the vaccine with precision.

This chain joins TRBV20-1 to TRBJ2-5; 13 bases in the junction line up with TRBD2. The receptor was isolated from a woman between 18 and 30 years old in good health. Material: PBMCs. The sequenced DNA is TGCAGTGCTAGGCACGGACTAGCGGGGGTAACCCAGTACTTC. The translation is CSARHGLAGVTQYF.